This passage covers 24 T cell receptor beta chains from one sample sequenced in a study of blood T cells in healthy people across ages. A second about 7 to 11 cycle PCR used barcoded and J-beta primers. TCRdb ran MiXCR on the 5' RACE reads and lists one entry per CDR3 protein. The sample yields approximately 800,000 distinct CDR3 sequences, 30% to 45% seen once. Sample: blood. These receptors originate from a man younger than 30 in good health.

This sequence joins TRBV27 and TRBJ2-4; 8 bases are a match to TRBD1. The CDR3 has 13 amino acids. With V trimmed by 4 bases and J by 8 bases, 4 bases remained unmatched. The germline gives CDR1 MNHEY, CDR2 SMNVEV (reference sequence). DNA for the CDR3: TGTGCCAGCAGTTCGACAGGGGTGGACATTCAGTACTTC. Amino acid sequence: CASSSTGVDIQYF.

The rearrangement links TRBV7-2 to TRBJ1-5; weak D call: TRBD1 (6 bases). The CDR3 is 15 residues long. Deletions cut 4 bases from V and 7 bases from J, with 17 bases between. CDR1 and CDR2 from the germline V gene are SGHTA and FQGNSA. CDR3 protein: CASSYKTGRGQPQHF. The CDR3, as DNA: TGTGCCAGCAGCTACAAAACAGGGCGGGGACAGCCCCAGCATTTT.

Concerning this clonotype: The conserved closing phenylalanine or tryptophan is absent in this CDR3, likely reflecting a read error. The DNA is omitted, as the CDR3 cannot be located on it reliably, and the CDR3 follows TCRdb's listing. V gene TRBV21-1 combines with J gene TRBJ2-7; the table assigns TRBD1, which was not confirmed against the DNA. TRBV21-1 counts as a pseudogene. The CDR3 is made up of 15 amino acids, end residues included. The CDR3 is CASSSRDRGIGEQYI.

The chain recombines TRBV7-2 with TRBJ1-1; D remains ambiguous. V lost 1 base and J 7 bases, leaving 13 bases between the germline ends. The CDR3 has 14 amino acids. Germline-derived CDR1 and CDR2 are SGHTA and FQGNSA. CDR3: CASSLGGGLGEAFF. The CDR3 DNA follows: TGTGCCAGCAGCTTAGGCGGCGGATTAGGTGAAGCTTTCTTT.

This clonotype has ten or more counts. The chain uses TRBV20-1 and TRBJ2-1, with a tentative D call TRBD2 (5 bases). V lost 5 bases to trimming and J lost 5 bases, with 13 bases between them. The CDR3 contains 13 residues. Germline CDR1 DFQATT, CDR2 SNEGSKA (reference sequence). The chain's CDR3 is CSASLRENNEQFF. CDR3 DNA sequence: TGCAGTGCTTCCCTCCGGGAAAACAATGAGCAGTTCTTC.

A note on this clonotype: Possible read error: a much larger clone is one base away. This chain connects TRBV4-2 to TRBJ2-1; 9 nucleotides line up with TRBD1. This CDR3 has 15 amino acids. The trim removed 5 bases at V and 8 bases at J, leaving 10 bases unmatched. CDR1 and CDR2 from the germline V gene are LGHNA and YNFKEQ. The CDR3, as DNA: TGTGCCAGCAGCGTAACAGGGGGCGCGGACTATGAGCAGTTCTTC. Its protein is CASSVTGGADYEQFF.

The chain uses TRBV7-9 and TRBJ1-5; the D is unclear. The germline CDR1 and CDR2 sequences are SEHNR and FQNEAQ (reference sequence). The V end lost 5 bases, the J end lost 9 bases, and 14 bases lay between the germline ends. The CDR3 has 13 amino acids. The CDR3 region has the DNA TGTGCCAGCAGCCACCCCAATGAGGGGCCCCAGCATTTT. Translating gives CASSHPNEGPQHF.

This clonotype was recorded at least ten times. J is TRBJ2-7 and V is TRBV20-1; 11 bases align to TRBD2. The CDR3 consists of 18 residues. The ends lost 2 bases at V and 2 bases at J; junction bases unmatched: 14. Per the germline V gene, CDR1 is DFQATT and CDR2 is SNEGSKA (reference sequence). Written as DNA, the CDR3 is TGCAGTGCTAGACCAAAGCCGGGACTAGCGGAAAATGCCTACGAGCAGTACTTC. The encoded protein is CSARPKPGLAENAYEQYF.

This clonotype was counted only a few times. J is TRBJ2-3 and V is TRBV20-1, with TRBD1 matching 12 bases. The CDR3 loop spans 15 amino acids. The junction had 5 bases not matched to a gene; V was cut back by 0 bases and J by 7 bases. Germline V gene lookup returns CDR1 DFQATT and CDR2 SNEGSKA (reference sequence). For the CDR3, the DNA is TGCAGTGCTAGAGATGGGGACAGGGGGCCTCATACGCAGTATTTT. Its translation: CSARDGDRGPHTQYF.

As concerns this clonotype: This may come from a read error, since a much larger clone is one base off. The J gene is TRBJ2-7, the V gene TRBV12-3 or TRBV12-4; 7 nucleotides match TRBD1. This CDR3 has 16 amino acids. V lost 3 bases and J lost 7; bases outside the gene matches: 15. The CDR3 loop reads CASSFPGQNLYNEQYF. The CDR3 coding sequence is TGTGCCAGCAGTTTCCCGGGACAGAATCTCTACAATGAGCAGTACTTC.

CDR3 residues: CASSLEGGYNSPLHF. CDR3 sequence (DNA): TGTGCCAGCAGCCTCGAGGGGGGATATAATTCACCCCTCCACTTT. This chain connects TRBV3-1 to TRBJ1-6; TRBD1 is a possible D gene (6 bases). V lost 4 bases to trimming and J lost 4 bases, with 11 bases between them. There are 15 residues in the CDR3. Germline-derived CDR1 and CDR2 are LGHDT and YNNKEL (reference sequence).

The J gene is TRBJ2-1, the V gene TRBV28, with 8 positions matching TRBD1. Unmatched junction bases numbered 12, after V lost 1 base and J lost 7 bases. CDR1 is MDHEN and CDR2 is SYDVKM in the germline V gene. The CDR3 extends over 17 amino acids. Here the CDR3 DNA reads TGTGCCAGCAGTTTATCAGATCGGCAGGGGGCAAGGAATGAGCAGTTCTTC. Amino acids: CASSLSDRQGARNEQFF.

This clonotype was picked up a small number of times. The genes are TRBV20-1 and TRBJ1-2; TRBD1 agrees at 9 bases. This CDR3 is built from 11 residues. CDR1 is DFQATT and CDR2 is SNEGSKA in the germline V gene (reference sequence). J was trimmed by 7 bases and V by 6 bases; bases with no gene match: 3. CDR3 residues: CSAGTGTGYTF. As DNA, the CDR3 is TGCAGTGCGGGGACAGGGACTGGCTACACCTTC.

The chain carries TRBV5-1 and TRBJ2-5, with D tentatively TRBD1 (5 bases). There are 14 residues in the CDR3. Germline V lookup: CDR1 SGHRS, CDR2 YFSETQ. Between the trimmed V and J ends, which lost 2 bases and 2 bases, there was a span of 10 bases. The CDR3 DNA follows: TGCGCCAGCAGCTTAGGACACGAACAAGAGACCCAGTACTTC. Translating gives CASSLGHEQETQYF.

The V gene is TRBV3-1, the J gene TRBJ2-1; TRBD1 is a possible D gene (6 bases). Germline V gives CDR1 LGHDT, CDR2 YNNKEL (reference sequence). V was clipped by 1 base and J by 3 bases, with 10 bases between them. The CDR3 extends over 15 amino acids. This CDR3 is CASSQGAGDYNEQFF. The CDR3 region has the DNA TGTGCCAGCAGCCAAGGGGCAGGGGACTACAATGAGCAGTTCTTC.

In its sample, this clonotype was seen many times. This chain joins TRBV5-1 and TRBJ2-3; D call uncertain. The V end was cut by 0 bases, the J end by 2 bases, with 7 bases between. Germline V CDR1 and CDR2: SGHRS, YFSETQ. The CDR3 sequence is 14 residues long. DNA of the CDR3: TGCGCCAGCAGCTTGGCCACCTACACAGATACGCAGTATTTT. It encodes CASSLATYTDTQYF.

This clonotype showed up just a few times. The V call is TRBV5-6, the J call TRBJ1-1, with D possibly TRBD1 on 5 matching bases. This CDR3 is 14 amino acids long. CDR1 is SGHDT and CDR2 is YYEEEE in the germline V gene. Trimming removed 6 bases from V and 0 bases from J, with 12 bases in between. Here the CDR3 reads CASIRAGLNTEAFF. The DNA for the CDR3 is TGTGCCAGCATACGGGCAGGGCTGAACACTGAAGCTTTCTTT.

Worth noting for this clonotype: A clone one base away is much larger, so this may be a read error. V and J are TRBV6-2 or TRBV6-3 and TRBJ2-5; 9 nucleotides match TRBD1. The better agreement between TRBJ2-1 and the DNA end casts doubt on the J call. The CDR3 runs to 14 residues. Germline values: CDR1 MNHEY, CDR2 SVGEGT. CDR3 protein: CASSETGGQETQFF. In DNA, the CDR3 is TGTGCCAGCAGTGAGACAGGGGGACAAGAGACCCAGTTCTTC.

This clonotype showed up just a few times. The CDR3 loop reads CASSWKGLNEQYF. For the CDR3, the DNA is TGTGCCAGCAGTTGGAAGGGACTCAATGAGCAGTACTTC. The chain carries TRBV7-2 and TRBJ2-5, with TRBD2 as a possible D gene (6 bases). Germline V CDR1 and CDR2: SGHTA, FQGNSA. Deletions cut 6 bases from V and 11 bases from J, with 19 bases between. The CDR3 loop spans 13 amino acids.

About this clonotype itself: The junction differs from germline at one of its ends, possibly a read error. The chain joins TRBV12-3 or TRBV12-4 to TRBJ2-5, with D hard to call. This CDR3 contains 14 residues. CDR3 protein: CASSLGMRVEIQYF. In DNA, the CDR3 is TGTGCCAGCAGTTTAGGCATGAGAGTAGAGATCCAGTACTTC.

This clonotype was counted ten times or more. J is TRBJ2-4 and V is TRBV7-2, with D possibly TRBD2 on 6 matching bases. Germline lookup yields CDR1 SGHTA and CDR2 FQGNSA. The CDR3 totals 14 residues. The V and J ends lost 4 bases and 1 base respectively, with 8 bases between them. CDR3 coding DNA: TGTGCCAGCAGCTCAACTAGCGCCAAAAACATTCAGTACTTC. Amino acid sequence: CASSSTSAKNIQYF.

The rearrangement joins TRBV29-1 to TRBJ2-5; 8 bases are a match to TRBD1. The end of the DNA is better explained by TRBJ2-7, so the J call may be wrong. CDR1 is SQVTM, CDR2 ANQGSEA, per germline. This CDR3 spans 12 amino acids. The CDR3 here is CSVEIGTGEQYF. The CDR3 coding sequence is TGCAGCGTTGAAATCGGGACAGGCGAGCAGTACTTC.

In this sample, this clonotype turned up many times. The chain has TRBV20-1 and TRBJ2-3; 13 positions match TRBD2. Losses at the gene ends were 5 bases for V and 1 base for J; bases not matched to a gene: 9. CDR1 is DFQATT and CDR2 is SNEGSKA in the germline V gene (reference sequence). CDR3 length equals 17 residues. The CDR3 here is CSAQPTSGGGRTDTQYF. The DNA of the CDR3 is TGCAGTGCTCAACCAACTAGCGGGGGGGGTCGCACAGATACGCAGTATTTT.

This clonotype has only a few counts. This chain uses TRBV27 with TRBJ2-1; D possibly matches TRBD1 or TRBD2 (5 bases each). The V and J ends lost 7 bases and 4 bases respectively, with 14 bases between them. This CDR3 region has 14 residues. Germline CDR1 MNHEY, CDR2 SMNVEV (reference sequence). Written as DNA, the CDR3 is TGTGCCAGCAAAGGAATCGGGGCTTACAATGAGCAGTTCTTC. Translated: CASKGIGAYNEQFF.